This record covers a single T cell receptor beta chain. Other nucleotide sequences from this sample produce the same CDR3. The sample belongs to a study of T cells in tumors after PD-1 blockade. This CDR3 region has 14 residues. Germline CDR1 MNHEY, CDR2 SVGEGT. After removal of 5 bases from V and 2 bases from J, the junction contained 1 base not matched to a gene. Sequencing used immunoSEQ multiplex PCR; TCRdb keeps in-frame clones, though not all of them. The sample holds fewer than 50,000 clones; 81% are singletons and the top ten take about 4%. This clonotype was sampled from a human donor with basal cell carcinoma. The J gene is TRBJ2-3, the V gene TRBV6-2 or TRBV6-3; TRBD2 agrees at 10 bases. This sample comprised PBMCs, obtained before anti-PD-1 treatment. CDR3 nucleotides: TGTGCCAGCAGTAGCGGGGGGGCCACAGATACGCAGTATTTT. As protein: CASSSGGATDTQYF.